This T cell receptor beta chain was sequenced for a study of T cells after posttransplantation cyclophosphamide. Study-wide points: After PTCy, TRB diversity resembled that of CNI/methotrexate controls. Tissue-infiltrating T cells from skin or gut overlapped little with blood T cells. Donor-recipient repertoire similarity was low at 1-2 months, rising over year one.

This clone was observed a handful of times. Its antigen is unknown. V lost 4 bases and J lost 3, with 10 bases in between. The length of the CDR3 is 13 residues. Looked up from germline, CDR1 is SGHNT and CDR2 is YYREEE (reference sequence). The method was immunoSEQ multiplex PCR; TCRdb's version includes in-frame clones alone and lacks a portion of them. The sample shows roughly 19,000 clones, roughly nine tenths of them seen only once. Control samples came 1 year after myeloablative marrow transplants with methotrexate plus calcineurin inhibitor. This TCR derives from a female patient aged 25-39 years who received an allogeneic stem cell transplant from an unrelated donor, was CMV-positive, and had acute and chronic GVHD. Some T cells may originate from the graft donor. Sequenced material: PBMCs, taken less than 400 days after allogeneic stem cell transplant with calcineurin inhibitor and methotrexate. This chain links TRBV5-4 with TRBJ1-1; D perhaps matches TRBD1 (5 bases). The CDR3 DNA follows: TGTGCCAGCAGCGGAGGAGGGGACACTGAAGCTTTCTTT. It specifies CASSGGGDTEAFF.